These 25 T cell receptor beta chains were all obtained from the same sample, sequenced in a study of T cells in Graves' hyperthyroidism and ophthalmopathy. TCR beta CDR3 sequences were amplified from RNA transcripts. HTBI primers were the set used in a first-round RT-PCR of the TCR CDR3. One entry per CDR3 protein results from TCRdb running MiXCR on the multiplex PCR reads. The profile shows nearly 750,000 distinct CDR3 sequences, over 35% of them singletons. What was sequenced was blood. The receptors originated from a woman between 35 and 50 years old with Graves' hyperthyroidism.

The DNA for the CDR3 is TGTGCCACAAGGGGGGCGGACTTAACCTACGAGCAGTACTTC. This translates into CATRGADLTYEQYF. The rearrangement joins TRBV10-3 to TRBJ2-7; tentatively, D is TRBD1 or TRBD2 (6 bases each). Trimming removed 10 bases at V and 2 bases at J, with 18 bases between. CDR3 length: 14 residues. Germline assignment: CDR1 ENHRY and CDR2 SYGVKD.

This clonotype was recorded at least ten times. The rearrangement uses TRBV5-4 and TRBJ1-3; 9 bases match TRBD1. The CDR3 has 14 amino acids. The germline V gene has CDR1 SGHNT and CDR2 YYREEE (reference sequence). Trimming removed 6 bases from V and 3 bases from J; junction bases left unmatched: 4. The CDR3 DNA sequence: TGTGCCAGCACTAACAGGGGGCTTGGAAACACCATATATTTT. Amino acids: CASTNRGLGNTIYF.

The table lists this clonotype with a count of one. The J gene is TRBJ2-3, the V gene TRBV11-2, with D uncertain. The CDR3 sequence is 16 residues long. The V end was cut by 3 bases, the J end by 2 bases, with 15 bases between. In germline, CDR1 is SGHAT, CDR2 FQNNGV. The CDR3 nucleotides are TGTGCCAGCAGCTTTCCGCTTACTACCCCCACAGATACGCAGTATTTT. Translated: CASSFPLTTPTDTQYF.

At least ten counts were recorded for this clonotype. This rearrangement joins TRBV24-1 to TRBJ2-5; 10 bases align to TRBD1. The CDR3 is made up of 17 amino acids. V gave up 3 bases and J gave up 5 bases; unmatched junction bases: 11. Per the germline V gene, CDR1 is KGHDR and CDR2 is SFDVKD. The CDR3 DNA follows: TGTGCCACCAGTGATCCAAGACAGGGGGCGAGGTGGGAGACCCAGTACTTC. Translated: CATSDPRQGARWETQYF.

With respect to this clonotype: One junction end does not reproduce the germline sequence, and a read error may be involved. This chain connects TRBV7-2 to TRBJ1-4; D might be TRBD1 (6 bases). Germline-derived CDR1 and CDR2 are SGHTA and FQGNSA. The CDR3 covers 17 residues. In nucleotides, the CDR3 is TGTGCCAGCAGCCTAGACGCGGGACATCTCCAAAATGAAAAACCGTTTTTT. Amino acid sequence: CASSLDAGHLQNEKPFF.

Many counts were recorded for this clonotype. The chain is built from TRBV5-5 and TRBJ1-1, with D unclear. Germline V CDR1 and CDR2: SGHKS, YYEKEE (reference sequence). V was clipped by 4 bases and J by 4 bases, with 11 bases between them. The CDR3 is made up of 13 amino acids. The CDR3 DNA follows: TGTGCCAGCAGCCAAGGACTGTTCACTGAAGCTTTCTTT. Its translation is CASSQGLFTEAFF.

This clonotype came up once. No conserved phenylalanine or tryptophan ends this CDR3, so it is likely a read error. This chain connects TRBV12-3 or TRBV12-4 to TRBJ1-1; 8 bases fit TRBD1. Losses at the gene ends were 6 bases for V and 10 bases for J; bases not matched to a gene: 16. This CDR3 contains 15 residues. The CDR3 loop reads CASRPRTGLTMRAFL. The DNA of the CDR3 is TGTGCCAGCAGACCCCGGACAGGGTTGACGATGAGAGCTTTCCTT.

This CDR3 is CASSLASRQGGAFF. As DNA, the CDR3 is TGTGCCAGCAGCTTAGCTAGCCGGCAGGGAGGAGCTTTCTTT. The V call is TRBV7-9, the J call TRBJ1-1; TRBD1 is a possible D gene (5 bases). Trimming stripped 0 bases from V and 10 bases from J, with 15 bases between. The CDR3 is 14 residues long. Germline V lookup: CDR1 SEHNR, CDR2 FQNEAQ (reference sequence).

The genes are TRBV2 and TRBJ1-5; 7 nucleotides align to TRBD1. Losses at the gene ends were 6 bases for V and 11 bases for J; bases not matched to a gene: 16. The CDR3 runs 15 residues. The germline V gene has CDR1 SNHLY and CDR2 FYNNEI. The chain's CDR3 is CASRLDRDSQETQHF. The DNA of the CDR3 is TGTGCCAGCAGACTAGATCGGGACAGCCAAGAGACCCAGCATTTT. Using reference TRBV2 and TRBJ1-5 for the parts outside the CDR3, the full variable domain is EPEVTQTPSHQVTQMGQEVILRCVPISNHLYFYWYRQILGQKVEFLVSFYNNEISEKSEIFDDQFSVERPDGSNFTLKIRSTKLEDSAMYFCASRLDRDSQETQHFGDGTRLSIL.

This clonotype was seen more than once but under ten times. J is TRBJ1-2 and V is TRBV6-4; D may be TRBD1 (5 bases). Deletions cut 0 bases from V and 1 base from J, with 12 bases between. This CDR3 comprises 16 residues. Germline CDR1 MRHNA, CDR2 SNTAGT. The DNA of the CDR3 is TGTGCCAGCAGTGACTCGAGGCATGGGGGTAACTATGGCTACACCTTC. It encodes CASSDSRHGGNYGYTF.

This clonotype was counted ten times or more. The rearrangement uses TRBV10-2 and TRBJ1-1, with D uncertain. This CDR3 has 13 amino acids. In germline, CDR1 is WSHSY, CDR2 SAAADI. V lost 6 bases and J lost 3, with 11 bases in between. The DNA of the CDR3 is TGCGCCAGCAGGGCCGGTGGATACACTGAAGCTTTCTTT. Amino acids: CASRAGGYTEAFF.

This chain links TRBV29-1 with TRBJ1-2, with 12 bases identical to TRBD1. V dropped 6 bases and J dropped 7; count of bases not matched to a gene: 3. The germline V gene has CDR1 SQVTM and CDR2 ANQGSEA. The CDR3 loop spans 12 amino acids. The CDR3 loop is CSVGQGAGGYTF. In DNA form, the CDR3 reads TGCAGCGTGGGACAGGGGGCAGGTGGCTACACCTTC.

This clonotype was observed a few times. The junction and the germline gene differ at one end; a read error may be behind it. The chain recombines TRBV10-3 with TRBJ1-1, with 7 bases fitting TRBD1. The CDR3 runs to 16 residues. Per germline, CDR1 ENHRY and CDR2 SYGVKD. The CDR3: CASSYSLGTANTEAFF. The CDR3, as DNA: TGTGCCAGCAGTTACTCCCTCGGGACAGCAAACACTGAAGCTTTCTTT.

With regard to this clonotype: The CDR3 does not end in the conserved phenylalanine or tryptophan, so this is likely a read error. This chain joins TRBV5-1 and TRBJ1-1, with 7 positions matching TRBD1. This CDR3 spans 14 amino acids. After removal of 7 bases from V and 6 bases from J, the junction contained 12 bases not matched to a gene. CDR1 SGHRS and CDR2 YFSETQ come from the germline V gene. As DNA, the CDR3 is TGCGCCAGCCAAGAGGGGGCCCTCGGGGCTGAAGCTTTCCTT. As protein: CASQEGALGAEAFL.

This chain links TRBV6-1 with TRBJ1-1; no firm D call. Germline lookup yields CDR1 MNHNS and CDR2 SASEGT. CDR3 length: 18 amino acids. The V and J ends lost 4 bases and 2 bases respectively, with 23 bases between them. In DNA form, the CDR3 reads TGTGCCAGCAGTGCGTCTATTCAGACACTCTCTGGAAACACTGAAGCTTTCTTT. Residues: CASSASIQTLSGNTEAFF.

A word on this clonotype: A much more abundant neighbour one base away suggests this may be a read error. Written as DNA, the CDR3 is TGTGCCGGCAGCTTTCCGACGGAGACCCAGTACTTC. It translates to CAGSFPTETQYF. The V and J genes are TRBV7-9 and TRBJ2-5; D unresolved. This CDR3 has 12 amino acids. Looked up from germline, CDR1 is SEHNR and CDR2 is FQNEAQ (reference sequence).

The chain has TRBV5-1 and TRBJ1-2; D is perhaps TRBD1 (6 bases). The V gene lost 1 base and the J gene lost 2 bases, with 12 bases spanning the gap. The CDR3 runs 15 residues. Germline V gene sequence: CDR1 SGHRS, CDR2 YFSETQ. The CDR3 DNA sequence: TGCGCCAGCAGCTTGAGTCGGGGGCGGAACTATGGCTACACCTTC. Its translation is CASSLSRGRNYGYTF.

Ten or more counts support this clonotype. The chain is built from TRBV4-1 and TRBJ1-1; no clear D. V was trimmed by 3 bases and J by 4 bases, leaving 12 bases between them. The CDR3 sequence is 14 residues long. Germline CDR1 reads MGHRA; CDR2 reads YSYEKL. CDR3 nucleotides: TGCGCCAGCAGCCAGAAACACGGCTCCACTGAAGCTTTCTTT. It yields the protein CASSQKHGSTEAFF.

There are a few counts of this clonotype. The chain joins TRBV11-3 to TRBJ2-2, with D tentatively TRBD1 or TRBD2 (5 bases each). This CDR3 has 17 amino acids. Trimming cost V 5 bases and J 5 bases, with 21 bases left between them. Per germline, CDR1 SGHNT and CDR2 YENEEA. For the CDR3, the DNA is TGTGCCAGCAGCCCCCCCGGGACGCCGAGAAGGACCGGGGAGCTGTTTTTT. It specifies CASSPPGTPRRTGELFF.

The chain employs TRBV6-5 and TRBJ1-3; no reliable D call. V was pared by 8 bases and J by 0 bases, with 5 bases between. The germline V gene encodes CDR1 MNHEY and CDR2 SVGAGI. The length of the CDR3 is 12 residues. The CDR3 spells CASWDSGNTIYF. The CDR3 nucleotides read TGTGCCAGCTGGGACTCTGGAAACACCATATATTTT.

With respect to this clonotype: Just one base apart from a much larger clone, this may be a read error. The gene calls are TRBV7-9 and TRBJ1-2; 9 positions agree with TRBD1. With 5 bases clipped from V and 6 bases from J, the junction kept 10 bases outside the gene matches. CDR3 length: 15 residues. Germline V gene sequence: CDR1 SEHNR, CDR2 FQNEAQ (reference sequence). CDR3 nucleotides: TGTGCCAGCAGCACCGGACAGGGGATGATAGATGGCTACACCTTC. Protein sequence: CASSTGQGMIDGYTF.

The chain carries TRBV10-3 and TRBJ2-5, with TRBD2 matching over 10 bases. Germline V lookup: CDR1 ENHRY, CDR2 SYGVKD. CDR3 length equals 14 residues. With 3 bases clipped from V and 4 bases from J, the junction kept 2 bases outside the gene matches. CDR3 in amino acids: CAISEAGGRETQYF. In DNA form, the CDR3 reads TGTGCCATCAGTGAAGCGGGGGGGCGAGAGACCCAGTACTTC.

To note about this clonotype: This may stem from a read error, because a much larger clone lies one nucleotide away. The CDR3 region is CASSQEEGSTEAFF. The CDR3 DNA sequence: TGTGCCAGCAGCCAGGAGGAAGGGAGCACTGAAGCTTTCTTT. V gene TRBV2 combines with J gene TRBJ1-1; D is unresolved. Between the trimmed V and J ends, which lost 6 bases and 4 bases, there was a span of 15 bases. The CDR3 is 14 residues long. Per the germline V gene, CDR1 is SNHLY and CDR2 is FYNNEI.

The chain couples TRBV7-2 to TRBJ2-5; D is perhaps TRBD2 (5 bases). The V and J ends lost 5 bases and 7 bases respectively, with 20 bases between them. CDR3 size: 15 residues. Germline values: CDR1 SGHTA, CDR2 FQGNSA. CDR3 residues: CASSQAFGELGTQYF. The CDR3 bases are TGTGCCAGCAGCCAAGCCTTCGGGGAGCTGGGGACCCAGTACTTC.

This chain links TRBV24-1 with TRBJ1-4, with 7 bases identical to TRBD1. V gave up 10 bases and J gave up 5 bases; unmatched junction bases: 6. Germline loops: CDR1 KGHDR, CDR2 SFDVKD. This CDR3 contains 13 residues. CDR3 amino acids: CATGDSQNEKLFF. The CDR3 nucleotides are TGTGCCACTGGGGACAGCCAAAATGAAAAACTGTTTTTT.